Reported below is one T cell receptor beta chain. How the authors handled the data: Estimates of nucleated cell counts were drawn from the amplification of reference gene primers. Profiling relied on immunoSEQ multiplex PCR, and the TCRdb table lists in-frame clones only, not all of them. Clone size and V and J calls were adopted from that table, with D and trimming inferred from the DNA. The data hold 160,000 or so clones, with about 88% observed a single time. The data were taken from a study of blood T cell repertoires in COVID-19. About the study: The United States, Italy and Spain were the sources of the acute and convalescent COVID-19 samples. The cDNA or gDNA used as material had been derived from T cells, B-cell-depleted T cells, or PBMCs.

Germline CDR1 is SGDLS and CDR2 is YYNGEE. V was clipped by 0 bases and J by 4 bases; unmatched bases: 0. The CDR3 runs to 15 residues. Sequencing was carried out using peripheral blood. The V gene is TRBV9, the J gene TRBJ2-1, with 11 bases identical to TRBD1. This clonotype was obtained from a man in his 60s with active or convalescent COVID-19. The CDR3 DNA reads TGTGCCAGCAGCGTAGGGGACAGGGGGTACAATGAGCAGTTCTTC. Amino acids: CASSVGDRGYNEQFF.